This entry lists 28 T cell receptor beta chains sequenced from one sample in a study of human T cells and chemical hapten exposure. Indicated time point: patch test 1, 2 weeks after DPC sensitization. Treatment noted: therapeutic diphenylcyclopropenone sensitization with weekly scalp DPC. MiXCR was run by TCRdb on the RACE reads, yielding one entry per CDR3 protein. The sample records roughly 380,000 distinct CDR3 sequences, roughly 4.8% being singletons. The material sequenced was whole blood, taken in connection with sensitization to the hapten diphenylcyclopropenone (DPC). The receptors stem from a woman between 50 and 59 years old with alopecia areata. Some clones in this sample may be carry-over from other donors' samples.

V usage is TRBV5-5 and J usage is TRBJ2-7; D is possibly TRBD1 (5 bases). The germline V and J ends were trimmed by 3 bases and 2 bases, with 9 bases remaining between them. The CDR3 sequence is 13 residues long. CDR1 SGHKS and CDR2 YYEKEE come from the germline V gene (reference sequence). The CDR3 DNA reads TGTGCCAGCAGCTGGGGCTTGACCTACGAGCAGTACTTC. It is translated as CASSWGLTYEQYF.

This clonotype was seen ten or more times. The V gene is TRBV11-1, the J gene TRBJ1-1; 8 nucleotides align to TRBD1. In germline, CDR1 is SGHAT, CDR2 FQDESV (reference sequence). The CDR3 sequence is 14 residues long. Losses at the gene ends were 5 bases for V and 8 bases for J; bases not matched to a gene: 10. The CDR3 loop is CASSRGQAVWEAFF. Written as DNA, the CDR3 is TGTGCCAGCAGCCGGGGACAGGCTGTCTGGGAAGCTTTCTTT.

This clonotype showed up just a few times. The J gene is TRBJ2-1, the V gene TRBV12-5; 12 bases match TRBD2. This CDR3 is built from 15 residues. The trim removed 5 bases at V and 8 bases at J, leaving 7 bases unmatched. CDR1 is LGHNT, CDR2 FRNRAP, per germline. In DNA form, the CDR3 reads TGTGCTAGTGGTGCGACTAGCGGGAGTATTGATGAGCAGTTCTTC. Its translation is CASGATSGSIDEQFF.

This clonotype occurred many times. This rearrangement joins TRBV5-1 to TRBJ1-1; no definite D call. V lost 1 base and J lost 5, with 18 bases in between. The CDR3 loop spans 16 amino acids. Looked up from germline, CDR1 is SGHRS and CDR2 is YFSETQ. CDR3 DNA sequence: TGCGCCAGCAGCTTGTCATTATTAAGATCGGGGACTGAAGCTTTCTTT. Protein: CASSLSLLRSGTEAFF.

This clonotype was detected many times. The CDR3 region is CASSLLVKLASDTQYF. CDR3 sequence (DNA): TGTGCCAGCAGCTTATTGGTGAAACTAGCCTCAGATACGCAGTATTTT. The V gene is TRBV7-6, the J gene TRBJ2-3; maybe TRBD2 (6 bases). Trimming took off 2 bases at V and 4 bases at J, with 16 bases between the two ends. This CDR3 has 16 residues. CDR1 is SGHVS, CDR2 FNYEAQ, per germline. The variable domain in full, completed from reference TRBV7-6 and TRBJ2-3, reads GAGVSQSPRYKVTKRGQDVALRCDPISGHVSLYWYRQALGQGPEFLTYFNYEAQQDKSGLPNDRFSAERPEGSISTLTIQRTEQRDSAMYRCASSLLVKLASDTQYFGPGTRLTVL.

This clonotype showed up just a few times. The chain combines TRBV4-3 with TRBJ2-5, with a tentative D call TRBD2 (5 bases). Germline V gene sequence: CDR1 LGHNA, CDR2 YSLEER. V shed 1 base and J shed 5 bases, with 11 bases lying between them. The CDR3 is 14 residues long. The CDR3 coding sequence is TGCGCCAGCAGCCAAGGAAGCGGAGCGGAGACCCAGTACTTC. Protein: CASSQGSGAETQYF.

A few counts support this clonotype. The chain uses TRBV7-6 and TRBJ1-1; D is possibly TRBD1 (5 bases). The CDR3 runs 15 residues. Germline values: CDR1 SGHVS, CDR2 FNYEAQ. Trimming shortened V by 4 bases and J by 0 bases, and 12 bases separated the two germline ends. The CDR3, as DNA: TGTGCCAGCAGCTCCGCCCAGGGACTGAACACTGAAGCTTTCTTT. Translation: CASSSAQGLNTEAFF.

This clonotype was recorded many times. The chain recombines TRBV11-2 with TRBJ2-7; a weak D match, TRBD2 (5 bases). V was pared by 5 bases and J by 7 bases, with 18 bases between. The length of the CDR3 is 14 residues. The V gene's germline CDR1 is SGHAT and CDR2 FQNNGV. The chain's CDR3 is CASSPRRGSREQYF. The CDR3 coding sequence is TGTGCCAGCAGCCCCCGCCGGGGTTCGAGGGAGCAGTACTTC. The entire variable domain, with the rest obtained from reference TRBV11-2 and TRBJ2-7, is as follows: EAGVAQSPRYKIIEKRQSVAFWCNPISGHATLYWYQQILGQGPKLLIQFQNNGVVDDSQLPKDRFSAERLKGVDSTLKIQPAKLEDSAVYLCASSPRRGSREQYFGPGTRLTVT.

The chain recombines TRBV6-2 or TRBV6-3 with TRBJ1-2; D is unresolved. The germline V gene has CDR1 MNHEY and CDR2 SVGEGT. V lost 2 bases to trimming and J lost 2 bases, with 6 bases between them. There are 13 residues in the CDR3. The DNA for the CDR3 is TGTGCCAGCAGTTACGACCCGAACTATGGCTACACCTTC. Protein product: CASSYDPNYGYTF.

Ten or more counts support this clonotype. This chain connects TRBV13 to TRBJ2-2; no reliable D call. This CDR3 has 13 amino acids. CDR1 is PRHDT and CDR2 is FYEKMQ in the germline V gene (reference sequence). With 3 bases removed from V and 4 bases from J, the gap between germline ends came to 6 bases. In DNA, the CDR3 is TGTGCCAGCAGCTTGCCTCCCACCGGGGAGCTGTTTTTT. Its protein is CASSLPPTGELFF.

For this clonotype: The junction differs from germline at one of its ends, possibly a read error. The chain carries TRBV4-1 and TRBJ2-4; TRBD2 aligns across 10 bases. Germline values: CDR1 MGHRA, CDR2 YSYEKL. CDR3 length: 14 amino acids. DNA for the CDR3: TGCGCCAGCAGGCAAGCGGGAGGGAAGGACATTCAGTACTTC. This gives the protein CASRQAGGKDIQYF.

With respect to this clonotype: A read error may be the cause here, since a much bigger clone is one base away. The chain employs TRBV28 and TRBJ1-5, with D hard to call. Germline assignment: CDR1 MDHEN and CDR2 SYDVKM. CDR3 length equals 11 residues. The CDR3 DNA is TGTGCCAGCAGGTCCAATCAGCCCCGGCATTTT. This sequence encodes CASRSNQPRHF. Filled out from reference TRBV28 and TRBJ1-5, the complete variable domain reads DVKVTQSSRYLVKRTGEKVFLECVQDMDHENMFWYRQDPGLGLRLIYFSYDVKMKEKGDIPEGYSVSREKKERFSLILESASTNQTSMYLCASRSNQPRHFGDGTRLSIL.

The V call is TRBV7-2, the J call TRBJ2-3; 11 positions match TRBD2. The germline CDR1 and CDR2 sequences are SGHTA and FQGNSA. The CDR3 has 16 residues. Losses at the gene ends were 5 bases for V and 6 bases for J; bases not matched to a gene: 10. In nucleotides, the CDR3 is TGTGCCAGCAGCCCAAGACTAGCGGGATTAGGCGATACGCAGTATTTT. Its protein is CASSPRLAGLGDTQYF.

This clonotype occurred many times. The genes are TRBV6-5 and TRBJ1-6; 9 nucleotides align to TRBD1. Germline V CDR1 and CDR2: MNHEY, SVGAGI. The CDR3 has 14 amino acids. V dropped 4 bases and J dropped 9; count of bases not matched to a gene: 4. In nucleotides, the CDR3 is TGTGCCAGCAGTTCCTCGGGACAGGGTTCACCCCTCCACTTT. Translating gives CASSSSGQGSPLHF.

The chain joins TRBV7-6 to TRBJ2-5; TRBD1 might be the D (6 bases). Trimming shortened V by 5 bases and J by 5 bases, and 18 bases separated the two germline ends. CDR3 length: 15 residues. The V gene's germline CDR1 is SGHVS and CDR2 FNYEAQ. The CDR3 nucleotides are TGTGCCAGCAGCCCTACTCCGACAGGAGGCGAGACCCAGTACTTC. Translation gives CASSPTPTGGETQYF.

The CDR3 sequence: CSQAGTATGELFF. CDR3 DNA sequence: TGCAGTCAAGCCGGGACAGCCACCGGGGAGCTGTTTTTT. The chain carries TRBV20-1 and TRBJ2-2, with 7 bases matching TRBD1. Germline CDR1 and CDR2: DFQATT and SNEGSKA (reference sequence). V shed 8 bases, J shed 4 bases, and the junction held 7 bases outside the gene matches. The CDR3 spans 13 residues.

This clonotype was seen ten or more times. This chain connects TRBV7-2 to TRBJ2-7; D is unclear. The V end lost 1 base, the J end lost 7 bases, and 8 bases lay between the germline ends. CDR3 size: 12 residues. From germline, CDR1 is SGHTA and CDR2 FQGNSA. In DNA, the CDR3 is TGTGCCAGCAGCTTAGGTTACCGGGAGCAGTACTTC. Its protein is CASSLGYREQYF.

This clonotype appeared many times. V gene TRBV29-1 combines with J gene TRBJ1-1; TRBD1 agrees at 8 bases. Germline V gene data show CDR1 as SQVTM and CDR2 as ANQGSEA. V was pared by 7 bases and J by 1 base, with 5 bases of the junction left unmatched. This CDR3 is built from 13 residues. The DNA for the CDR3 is TGCAGCGCCCGGACAGGGTCGAACACTGAAGCTTTCTTT. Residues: CSARTGSNTEAFF.

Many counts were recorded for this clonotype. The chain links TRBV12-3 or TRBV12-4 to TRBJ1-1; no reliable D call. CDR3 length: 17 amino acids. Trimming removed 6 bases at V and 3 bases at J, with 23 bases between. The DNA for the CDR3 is TGTGCCAGCAGAGGGCGAAGGGCAGACCTAACCCACACTGAAGCTTTCTTT. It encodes CASRGRRADLTHTEAFF.

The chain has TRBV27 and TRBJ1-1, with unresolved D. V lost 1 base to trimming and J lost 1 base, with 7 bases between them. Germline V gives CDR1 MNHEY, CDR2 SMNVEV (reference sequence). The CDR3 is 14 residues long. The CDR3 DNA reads TGTGCCAGCAGTTTATTCGACGGGAACACTGAAGCTTTCTTT. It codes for CASSLFDGNTEAFF.

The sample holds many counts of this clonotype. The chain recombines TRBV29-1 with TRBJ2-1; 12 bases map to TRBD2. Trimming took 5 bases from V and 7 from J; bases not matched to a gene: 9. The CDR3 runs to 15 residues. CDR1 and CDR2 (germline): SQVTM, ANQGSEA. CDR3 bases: TGCAGCGTTTTCCTAGCGGGAGGGCCAGGTAATGAGCAGTTCTTC. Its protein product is CSVFLAGGPGNEQFF.

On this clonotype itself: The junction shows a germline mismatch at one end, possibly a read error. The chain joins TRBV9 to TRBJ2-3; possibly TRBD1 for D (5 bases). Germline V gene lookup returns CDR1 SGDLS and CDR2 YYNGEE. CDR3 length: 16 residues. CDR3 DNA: TGTGCCAGCAGCGTAGGGACCCAGGGCACGGCAGATACGAAGTATTTT. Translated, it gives CASSVGTQGTADTKYF.

The CDR3 reads CASSLGGRGPFNQPQHF. DNA for the CDR3: TGTGCCAGCAGCTTAGGCGGCAGGGGCCCGTTTAATCAGCCCCAGCATTTT. The chain joins TRBV7-2 to TRBJ1-5; tentative D call: TRBD1 (6 bases). The CDR3 sequence is 17 residues long. Trimming pared 1 base from V and 4 bases from J, leaving 17 bases between. Germline loops: CDR1 SGHTA, CDR2 FQGNSA.

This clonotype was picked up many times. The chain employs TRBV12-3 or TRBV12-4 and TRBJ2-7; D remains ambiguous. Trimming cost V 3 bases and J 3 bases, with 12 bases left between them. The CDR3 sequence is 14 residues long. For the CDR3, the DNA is TGTGCCAGCAGTTTTGGGGTAGTTAGCTACGAGCAGTACTTC. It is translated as CASSFGVVSYEQYF.

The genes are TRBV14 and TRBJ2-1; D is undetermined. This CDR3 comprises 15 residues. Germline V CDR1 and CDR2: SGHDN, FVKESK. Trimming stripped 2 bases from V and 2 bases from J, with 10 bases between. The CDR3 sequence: CASSQQNPTYNEQFF. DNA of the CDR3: TGTGCCAGCAGCCAACAGAACCCCACCTACAATGAGCAGTTCTTC.

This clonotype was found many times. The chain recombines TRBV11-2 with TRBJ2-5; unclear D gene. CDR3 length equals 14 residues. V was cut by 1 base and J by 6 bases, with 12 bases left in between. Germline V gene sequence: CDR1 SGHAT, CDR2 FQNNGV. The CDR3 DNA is TGTGCCAGCAGCTTAGGGGCGTTAGGAAAGACCCAGTACTTC. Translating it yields CASSLGALGKTQYF.

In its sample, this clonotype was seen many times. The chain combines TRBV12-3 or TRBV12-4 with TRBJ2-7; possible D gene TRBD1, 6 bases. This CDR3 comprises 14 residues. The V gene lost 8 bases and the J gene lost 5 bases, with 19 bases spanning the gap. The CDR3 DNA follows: TGTGCCAGCTCCGTTGGGCAGGGGTACCACGAGCAGTACTTC. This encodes CASSVGQGYHEQYF.

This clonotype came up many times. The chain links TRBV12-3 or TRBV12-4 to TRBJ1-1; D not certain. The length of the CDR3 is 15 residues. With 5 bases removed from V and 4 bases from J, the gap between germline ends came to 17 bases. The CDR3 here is CASSPQRGIGTEAFF. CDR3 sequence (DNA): TGTGCCAGCAGTCCACAGCGGGGTATCGGCACTGAAGCTTTCTTT.